This passage covers 23 T cell receptor beta chains from one sample sequenced in a study of T cells in Graves' hyperthyroidism and ophthalmopathy (dated by TCRdb to between 2018 and 2021). The protocol used for the library was multiplex PCR. Data came from an Illumina HiSeq 2000. Amplification of TCR beta CDR3 regions was carried out from RNA transcripts. The TCR CDR3 was subjected to a first round of RT-PCR using the HTBI primer set and the Qiagen OneStep RT-PCR kit. The public sequencing data were trimmed at Q25 with fastp and processed into clonotypes with MiXCR by TCRdb, which kept only in-frame beta chains. Rows with one shared CDR3 protein collapse into an entry with the most common genes and DNA. The sample profile shows almost 600,000 distinct CDR3 sequences; 40% to 55% of them were found once. In total, the top ten clones hold around 7.7% of the sample. Specimen: peripheral blood or thyroid tissue (not recorded which). The source of these receptors is a woman in her late teens or twenties with Graves' hyperthyroidism.

Many counts were recorded for this clonotype. J is TRBJ1-1 and V is TRBV7-9, with 9 bases fitting TRBD1. Germline V gene lookup returns CDR1 SEHNR and CDR2 FQNEAQ (reference sequence). The length of the CDR3 is 14 residues. After removal of 2 bases from V and 7 bases from J, the junction contained 5 bases not matched to a gene. The DNA of the CDR3 is TGTGCCAGCAGCTTAACACAGGGGGCGAATGAAGCTTTCTTT. As protein: CASSLTQGANEAFF.

The sample holds many counts of this clonotype. J is TRBJ1-1 and V is TRBV4-1; TRBD1 is a possible D gene (5 bases). Germline CDR1 reads MGHRA; CDR2 reads YSYEKL. This CDR3 is 13 amino acids long. Trimming stripped 2 bases from V and 6 bases from J, with 10 bases between. In DNA form, the CDR3 reads TGCGCCAGCAGCCAACCCGAAGGGGCTGAAGCTTTCTTT. It yields the protein CASSQPEGAEAFF.

This clonotype was observed once. Possible read error: a much larger clone is one base away. The chain has TRBV7-2 and TRBJ1-2, with 7 bases fitting TRBD1. Germline loops: CDR1 SGHTA, CDR2 FQGNSA. The CDR3 contains 14 residues. The CDR3 bases are TGTGCCAACAGCTATACCGGGACAGACTATGGCTACACCTTC. This codes for CANSYTGTDYGYTF.

This clonotype was found many times. The V call is TRBV11-2, the J call TRBJ1-2; 7 bases map to TRBD1. Germline V gives CDR1 SGHAT, CDR2 FQNNGV. This CDR3 has 15 amino acids. V lost 1 base, J lost 3 bases, and 5 bases stayed unmatched. Here the CDR3 reads CASSLVGQAHYGYTF. The CDR3, as DNA: TGTGCCAGCAGCTTAGTCGGACAGGCCCACTATGGCTACACCTTC.

The chain joins TRBV11-3 to TRBJ2-7; 9 nucleotides align to TRBD2. This CDR3 contains 15 residues. Losses at the gene ends were 5 bases for V and 3 bases for J; bases not matched to a gene: 8. Germline-derived CDR1 and CDR2 are SGHNT and YENEEA. The CDR3 coding sequence is TGTGCCAGCAGCGCGCTAGCGGGACTATACTACGAGCAGTACTTC. Its translation is CASSALAGLYYEQYF.

This clonotype was counted ten times or more. The chain recombines TRBV2 with TRBJ2-2; D might be TRBD2 (6 bases). Trimming left V 6 bases short and J 8 bases short, with 19 bases between. Germline V gene sequence: CDR1 SNHLY, CDR2 FYNNEI. This CDR3 is 15 amino acids long. The CDR3 region is CASSATSRRRGELFF. CDR3 bases: TGTGCCAGCAGCGCCACTAGCCGAAGAAGGGGGGAGCTGTTTTTT.

Concerning this clonotype: Without the conserved terminal phenylalanine or tryptophan, this CDR3 likely stems from a read error. The chain couples TRBV9 to TRBJ2-2; the D is unclear. Germline V gene lookup returns CDR1 SGDLS and CDR2 YYNGEE. The CDR3 is 14 amino acids. The V end lost 5 bases, the J end lost 2 bases, and 10 bases lay between the germline ends. CDR3 amino acids: CASRRQLNTGELFS. DNA for the CDR3: TGTGCCAGCAGGCGACAACTCAACACCGGGGAGCTGTTTTCT.

This clonotype was seen ten or more times. The chain has TRBV5-1 and TRBJ1-4; unclear D gene. The CDR3 is 15 amino acids. Germline V gene data show CDR1 as SGHRS and CDR2 as YFSETQ. V was trimmed by 2 bases and J by 8 bases, leaving 16 bases between them. The CDR3 DNA reads as TGCGCCAGCAGCTTCTCCCCGGAAACGGGCGAAAAACTGTTTTTT. Protein sequence: CASSFSPETGEKLFF.

This clonotype was seen a handful of times. The chain combines TRBV24-1 with TRBJ2-2, with D unresolved. The CDR3 contains 14 residues. Trimming removed 10 bases from V and 3 bases from J, with 14 bases in between. The V gene's germline CDR1 is KGHDR and CDR2 SFDVKD. The CDR3, as DNA: TGTGCCACTAGTTATGGTGGGGACACCGGGGAGCTGTTTTTT. Its translation is CATSYGGDTGELFF.

The table lists this clonotype with many counts. The chain recombines TRBV6-5 with TRBJ1-1; unclear D gene. Deletions cut 6 bases from V and 2 bases from J, with 10 bases between. Germline V gene sequence: CDR1 MNHEY, CDR2 SVGAGI. The CDR3 is 13 residues long. The CDR3 DNA sequence: TGTGCCAGCAGCCCGAGACCTAACACTGAAGCTTTCTTT. Its translation is CASSPRPNTEAFF.

This rearrangement joins TRBV6-6 to TRBJ2-5; TRBD1 agrees at 7 bases. In germline, CDR1 is MNHNY, CDR2 SVGAGI (reference sequence). The CDR3 is made up of 13 amino acids. CDR3 protein: CATQGVGEETQYF. CDR3 coding DNA: TGTGCAACCCAGGGGGTGGGTGAAGAGACCCAGTACTTC.

The genes are TRBV29-1 and TRBJ1-1; D possibly corresponds to TRBD1 (6 bases). The CDR3 is made up of 14 amino acids. The V end lost 4 bases, the J end lost 1 base, and 13 bases lay between the germline ends. The V gene's germline CDR1 is SQVTM and CDR2 ANQGSEA. The CDR3 sequence: CSVGGGSRNTEAFF. The CDR3, as DNA: TGCAGCGTTGGGGGGGGCAGTCGGAACACTGAAGCTTTCTTT. The full variable domain, its missing parts supplied by reference TRBV29-1 and TRBJ1-1, is SAVISQKPSRDICQRGTSLTIQCQVDSQVTMMFWYRQQPGQSLTLIATANQGSEATYESGFVIDKFPISRPNLTFSTLTVSNMSPEDSSIYLCSVGGGSRNTEAFFGQGTRLTVV.

This clonotype was observed at least ten times. This chain connects TRBV5-5 to TRBJ1-5; the match to TRBD1 covers 9 bases. The CDR3 has 15 residues. Germline trimming cut 2 bases from V and 2 bases from J; bases unmatched to any gene: 2. CDR1 and CDR2 from the germline V gene are SGHKS and YYEKEE (reference sequence). CDR3 DNA: TGTGCCAGCAGCTTCGGGGACAGGGGCAATCAGCCCCAGCATTTT. It specifies CASSFGDRGNQPQHF.

This clonotype was seen at least ten times. This chain connects TRBV9 to TRBJ1-6; maybe TRBD1 (6 bases). The V and J ends lost 3 bases and 11 bases respectively, with 15 bases between them. CDR1 and CDR2 (germline): SGDLS, YYNGEE. The CDR3 sequence is 14 residues long. The CDR3 protein is CASSEVGGVPPLHF. In DNA, the CDR3 is TGTGCCAGCAGCGAAGTAGGGGGTGTCCCACCCCTCCACTTT.

This clonotype has ten or more counts. V and J are TRBV20-1 and TRBJ1-1; no clear D. The V end lost 1 base, the J end lost 5 bases, and 14 bases lay between the germline ends. The CDR3 length is 14 residues. The V gene's germline CDR1 is DFQATT and CDR2 SNEGSKA (reference sequence). This CDR3 is CSARGPGRNTEAFF. The CDR3 DNA follows: TGCAGTGCTAGAGGACCCGGACGAAATACTGAAGCTTTCTTT.

V is TRBV29-1 and J is TRBJ1-1, with 8 bases fitting TRBD1. The germline V gene encodes CDR1 SQVTM and CDR2 ANQGSEA. The CDR3 consists of 14 residues. V shed 8 bases and J 1 base; nucleotides not matched to a gene: 9. Here the CDR3 reads CSSEPGTGNTEAFF. In nucleotides, the CDR3 is TGCAGCAGCGAACCCGGGACAGGGAACACTGAAGCTTTCTTT.

There are many counts of this clonotype. The rearrangement links TRBV9 to TRBJ1-1, with TRBD1 as a possible D gene (5 bases). Trimming left V 4 bases short and J 0 bases short, with 19 bases between. Germline V CDR1 and CDR2: SGDLS, YYNGEE. This CDR3 region has 17 residues. CDR3 nucleotides: TGTGCCAGCAGCACCCCGACAGAAGGAGGCATGAACACTGAAGCTTTCTTT. Amino acids: CASSTPTEGGMNTEAFF.

The count of this clonotype is one. This chain links TRBV29-1 with TRBJ1-1, with 7 bases matching TRBD1. Germline lookup yields CDR1 SQVTM and CDR2 ANQGSEA. With V trimmed by 8 bases and J by 4 bases, 7 bases remained unmatched. There are 12 residues in the CDR3. Written as DNA, the CDR3 is TGCAGCTTAGACAGGGAGGTCACTGAAGCTTTCTTT. Translation: CSLDREVTEAFF.

This chain joins TRBV7-3 and TRBJ1-2; D is uncertain. Germline V CDR1 and CDR2: SGHTA, FQGTGA. The CDR3 spans 14 residues. Trimming took off 2 bases at V and 5 bases at J, with 12 bases between the two ends. The CDR3 spells CASSLGLAGYGYTF. The CDR3 region has the DNA TGTGCCAGCAGCTTAGGACTAGCGGGATATGGCTACACCTTC.

This clonotype has a count of ten or more. The chain employs TRBV4-1 and TRBJ1-1; unclear D gene. CDR1 is MGHRA and CDR2 is YSYEKL in the germline V gene. V was pared by 0 bases and J by 1 base, with 3 bases between. This CDR3 region has 13 residues. The chain's CDR3 is CASSQEQNTEAFF. The CDR3 nucleotides read TGCGCCAGCAGCCAAGAACAGAACACTGAAGCTTTCTTT.

This chain joins TRBV27 and TRBJ2-2, with D hard to call. The V gene lost 2 bases and the J gene lost 6 bases, with 10 bases spanning the gap. The CDR3 extends over 14 amino acids. Per germline, CDR1 MNHEY and CDR2 SMNVEV (reference sequence). The CDR3 spells CASSLALGPGELFF. The CDR3 DNA reads TGTGCCAGCAGTTTAGCGTTAGGTCCCGGGGAGCTGTTTTTT.

The table lists this clonotype with many counts. The chain joins TRBV7-2 to TRBJ2-7; 8 bases match TRBD1. The CDR3 spans 13 residues. The germline CDR1 and CDR2 sequences are SGHTA and FQGNSA. Trimming removed 5 bases from V and 5 bases from J; junction bases left unmatched: 5. CDR3 loop: CASSPDRGDEQYF. The CDR3 DNA sequence: TGTGCCAGCAGCCCCGACAGGGGAGACGAGCAGTACTTC.

This clonotype occurred a few times. This chain links TRBV11-3 with TRBJ2-2, with TRBD1 matching 9 bases. The CDR3 contains 16 residues. Germline assignment: CDR1 SGHNT and CDR2 YENEEA. V gave up 5 bases and J gave up 4 bases; unmatched junction bases: 8. CDR3 DNA: TGTGCCAGCAGCCCTTGGACAGGGGACCCCACCGGGGAGCTGTTTTTT. It encodes CASSPWTGDPTGELFF.